The clone carrying this TCR beta chain was observed a handful of times. The data were taken from a study of T cell repertoires in cytomegalovirus infection. Study at large: Public TCR beta signatures marked donors with CMV infection and the matching HLA.

V was clipped by 5 bases and J by 0 bases, with 4 bases between them. The V gene's germline CDR1 is SQVTM and CDR2 ANQGSEA. The CDR3 extends over 11 amino acids. Via MiXCR, TCRdb re-called the reads, giving one row per CDR3 protein. The sample lists about 320,000 distinct CDR3 sequences, roughly 9.5% occurring once. Specimen: PBMCs. The source of this sequence is a human donor in good health (CMV status not recorded). Some clones in this sample may be carry-over from other donors' samples. The rearrangement uses TRBV29-1 and TRBJ1-1; D not resolved. The CDR3 reads CSVLLNTEAFF. Here the CDR3 DNA reads TGCAGCGTTTTGCTGAACACTGAAGCTTTCTTT.